One and the same sample provided the 9 T cell receptor beta chains below, sequenced in a study of OX40 agonist ivuxolimab in advanced cancers. Generated by immunoSEQ multiplex PCR, the TCRdb table keeps only in-frame clones and is missing some. The sample carries tens of thousands of clones, roughly 85% recorded once. Here the sequenced sample was CD4+ or CD8+ T cells sorted from blood, taken in a trial of the OX40 agonist ivuxolimab. The receptors stem from an adult with an advanced solid tumor such as melanoma, head and neck, liver or kidney cancer.

The count of this clone is one. The chain couples TRBV6-6 to TRBJ2-7; D call uncertain. V dropped 0 bases and J dropped 4 bases, with 7 bases sitting between them. There are 13 residues in the CDR3. The germline CDR1 and CDR2 sequences are MNHNY and SVGAGI (reference sequence). The chain's CDR3 is CASSYSAEYEQYF. The DNA for the CDR3 is TGTGCCAGCAGTTACTCTGCGGAATACGAGCAGTACTTC.

This rearrangement joins TRBV2 to TRBJ1-5; D is unclear. The CDR3 runs 14 residues. The germline V gene encodes CDR1 SNHLY and CDR2 FYNNEI. The V gene lost 3 bases and the J gene lost 2 bases, with 8 bases spanning the gap. The CDR3 DNA reads as TGTGCCAGCAGTGATGGAAGGGGCAATCAGCCCCAGCATTTT. Protein: CASSDGRGNQPQHF.

The rearrangement links TRBV7-8 to TRBJ1-1; 10 bases match TRBD1. This CDR3 is built from 15 residues. The J segment lost 4 bases and the V segment lost 3 bases, leaving 5 bases of the junction unmatched. CDR1 is SGHVS and CDR2 is FQNEAQ in the germline V gene. CDR3: CASSFSGTGVTEAFF. In DNA, the CDR3 is TGTGCCAGCAGCTTCTCCGGGACAGGGGTCACTGAAGCTTTCTTT.

The V call is TRBV5-8, the J call TRBJ1-5; TRBD1 might be the D (6 bases). The CDR3 is 15 amino acids. Germline V gives CDR1 SGHTS, CDR2 YDEGEE. Trimming stripped 0 bases from V and 0 bases from J, with 7 bases between. This chain's CDR3 is CASSLGTVSNQPQHF. CDR3 DNA: TGTGCCAGCAGCTTGGGGACAGTTAGCAATCAGCCCCAGCATTTT.

This clone was observed once. The chain recombines TRBV19 with TRBJ2-1; 8 bases line up with TRBD1. The CDR3 sequence is 15 residues long. V was pared by 10 bases and J by 0 bases, with 8 bases of the junction left unmatched. CDR1 and CDR2 from the germline V gene are LNHDA and SQIVND (reference sequence). The CDR3 DNA reads as TGTGCCACCACCAGGACAGGGCTCTCCTACAATGAGCAGTTCTTC. Translation gives CATTRTGLSYNEQFF.

The V and J genes are TRBV30 and TRBJ1-1, with 7 bases identical to TRBD1. This CDR3 region has 13 residues. The ends lost 7 bases at V and 5 bases at J; junction bases unmatched: 10. Germline V lookup: CDR1 GTSNPN, CDR2 SVGIG (reference sequence). The CDR3 DNA reads as TGTGCCTCGGAGGGACAGATAGGGACTGAAGCTTTCTTT. Protein: CASEGQIGTEAFF. The whole variable domain, filled in from reference TRBV30 and TRBJ1-1, reads SQTIHQWPATLVQPVGSPLSLECTVEGTSNPNLYWYRQAAGRGLQLLFYSVGIGQISSEVPQNLSASRPQDRQFILSSKKLLLSDSGFYLCASEGQIGTEAFFGQGTRLTVV.

The genes are TRBV7-2 and TRBJ2-1; the D gene is possibly TRBD1 (5 bases). This CDR3 has 15 residues. The germline V gene has CDR1 SGHTA and CDR2 FQGNSA. Trimming left V 6 bases short and J 2 bases short, with 14 bases between. This CDR3 is CASRAGRLTYNEQFF. CDR3 coding DNA: TGTGCCAGCAGGGCAGGGCGACTCACCTACAATGAGCAGTTCTTC.

The V call is TRBV5-1, the J call TRBJ2-1; 10 bases fit TRBD2. CDR1 and CDR2 from the germline V gene are SGHRS and YFSETQ. The CDR3 loop spans 16 amino acids. The V and J ends lost 1 base and 8 bases, in that order; junction bases with no gene match: 9. The CDR3: CASSLKASGGWDEQFF. In DNA, the CDR3 is TGCGCCAGCAGCTTGAAGGCTAGCGGGGGTTGGGATGAGCAGTTCTTC.

There are a few counts of this clone. This chain links TRBV6-5 with TRBJ2-5; 7 bases match TRBD1. Losses at the gene ends were 5 bases for V and 5 bases for J; bases not matched to a gene: 8. The CDR3 contains 14 residues. Germline V gene sequence: CDR1 MNHEY, CDR2 SVGAGI. In DNA, the CDR3 is TGTGCCAGCAGTCCCCCCAGGGGGTCGGAGACCCAGTACTTC. Residues: CASSPPRGSETQYF.